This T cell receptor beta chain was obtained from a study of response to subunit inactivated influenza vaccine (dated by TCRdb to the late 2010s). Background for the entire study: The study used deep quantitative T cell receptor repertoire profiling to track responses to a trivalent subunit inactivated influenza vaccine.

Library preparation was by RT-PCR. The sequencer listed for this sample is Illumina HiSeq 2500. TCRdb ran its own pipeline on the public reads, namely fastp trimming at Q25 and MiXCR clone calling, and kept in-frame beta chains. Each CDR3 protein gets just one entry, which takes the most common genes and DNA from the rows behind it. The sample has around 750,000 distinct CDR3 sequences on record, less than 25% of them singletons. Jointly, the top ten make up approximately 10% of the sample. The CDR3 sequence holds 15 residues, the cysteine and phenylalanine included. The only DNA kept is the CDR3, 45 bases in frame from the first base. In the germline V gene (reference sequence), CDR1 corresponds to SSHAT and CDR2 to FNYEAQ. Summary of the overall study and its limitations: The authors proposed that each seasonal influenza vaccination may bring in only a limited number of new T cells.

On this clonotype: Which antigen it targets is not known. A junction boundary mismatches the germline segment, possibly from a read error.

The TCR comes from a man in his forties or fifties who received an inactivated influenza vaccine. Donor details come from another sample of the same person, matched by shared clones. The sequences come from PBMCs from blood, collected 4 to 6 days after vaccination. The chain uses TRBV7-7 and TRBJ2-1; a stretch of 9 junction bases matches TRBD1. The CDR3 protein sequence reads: CASSLGTGKYNEQFF. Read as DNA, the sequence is TGTGCTAGCAGCTTAGGGACAGGGAAATACAATGAGCAGTTCTTC.